This entry concerns a single TCR beta chain. V lost 5 bases and J lost 5; bases outside the gene matches: 4. Germline V gene lookup returns CDR1 SEHNR and CDR2 FQNEAQ (reference sequence). The CDR3 loop spans 13 amino acids. The data are from a study of technical replicates of blood from a handful of donors. Sequencing used immunoSEQ multiplex PCR; TCRdb keeps in-frame clones, though not all of them. The sample lists roughly 100,000 clones, 90% to 97% occurring once. Specimen: T cells isolated from PBMCs. This TCR was recovered from a human donor in good health. The chain joins TRBV7-9 to TRBJ2-7, with 9 bases lining up with TRBD1. The CDR3 DNA is TGTGCCAGCAGCCCAGGACAGGGGAACGAGCAGTACTTC. Its protein product is CASSPGQGNEQYF.